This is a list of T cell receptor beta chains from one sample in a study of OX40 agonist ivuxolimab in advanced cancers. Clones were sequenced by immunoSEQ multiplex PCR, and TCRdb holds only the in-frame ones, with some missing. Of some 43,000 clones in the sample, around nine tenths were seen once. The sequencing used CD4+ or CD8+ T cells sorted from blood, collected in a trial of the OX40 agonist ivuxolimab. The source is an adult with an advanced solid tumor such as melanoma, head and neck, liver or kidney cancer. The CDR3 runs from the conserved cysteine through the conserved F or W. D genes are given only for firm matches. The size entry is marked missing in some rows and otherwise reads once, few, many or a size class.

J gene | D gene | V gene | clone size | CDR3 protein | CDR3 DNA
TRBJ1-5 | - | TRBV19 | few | CASSIGQPQHF | TGTGCCAGTAGTATCGGTCAGCCCCAGCATTTT
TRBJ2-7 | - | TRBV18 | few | CASSPPDGLSSYEQYF | TGTGCCAGCTCACCACCGGACGGTCTTAGCTCCTACGAGCAGTACTTC
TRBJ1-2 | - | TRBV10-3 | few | CATRDLGYTF | TGTGCCACTCGGGACTTGGGCTACACCTTC
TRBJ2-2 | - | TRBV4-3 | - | CASSQVDPGNTGELFF | TGCGCCAGCAGCCAAGTGGATCCAGGGAACACCGGGGAGCTGTTTTTT
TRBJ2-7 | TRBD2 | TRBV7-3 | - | CASSWTSRSYEQYF | TGTGCCAGCAGCTGGACTAGCCGCTCCTACGAGCAGTACTTC
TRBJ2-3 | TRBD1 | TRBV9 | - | CASSGGQGPSTDTQYF | TGTGCCAGCAGCGGGGGACAGGGACCAAGCACAGATACGCAGTATTTT
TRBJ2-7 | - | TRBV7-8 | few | CASSPSGYEQYF | TGTGCCAGCAGCCCCTCGGGTTACGAGCAGTACTTC
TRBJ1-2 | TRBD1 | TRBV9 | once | CASSRDRGDYGYTF | TGTGCCAGCAGCCGGGACAGGGGGGACTATGGCTACACCTTC
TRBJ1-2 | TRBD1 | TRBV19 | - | CASSLTLVTGGRNGYTF | TGTGCCAGTAGTCTGACCCTAGTGACAGGGGGAAGAAATGGCTACACCTTC
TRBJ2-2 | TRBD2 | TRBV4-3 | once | CASSQVLAGLNTGELFF | TGCGCCAGCAGCCAGGTACTAGCGGGGCTTAACACCGGGGAGCTGTTTTTT
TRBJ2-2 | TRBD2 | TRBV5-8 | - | CASGRDTGELFF | TGTGCCAGCGGGAGGGACACCGGGGAGCTGTTTTTT
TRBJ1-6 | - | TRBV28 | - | CASRFMDTGISPLHF | TGTGCCAGCAGGTTCATGGATACAGGGATTTCACCCCTCCACTTT
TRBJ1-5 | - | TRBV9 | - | CASSLDPKEPQHF | TGTGCCAGCAGCCTTGACCCTAAAGAGCCCCAGCATTTT
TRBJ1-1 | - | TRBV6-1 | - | CASSEDSAEAFF | TGTGCCAGCAGTGAAGACAGTGCTGAAGCTTTCTTT
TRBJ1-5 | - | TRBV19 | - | CASSIFLGNQPQHF | TGTGCCAGTAGTATATTCTTGGGCAATCAGCCCCAGCATTTT
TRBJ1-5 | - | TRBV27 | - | CASRPYGGWNQPQHF | TGTGCCAGCAGACCTTACGGGGGTTGGAATCAGCCCCAGCATTTT
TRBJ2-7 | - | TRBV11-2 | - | CASSLATLGPYEQYF | TGTGCCAGCAGCTTAGCCACGTTGGGCCCCTACGAGCAGTACTTC
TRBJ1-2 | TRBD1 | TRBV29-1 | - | CSATGLNYGYTF | TGCAGCGCGACAGGGCTTAACTATGGCTACACCTTC
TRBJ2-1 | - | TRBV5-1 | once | CASSLEDIYNEQFF | TGCGCCAGCAGCTTGGAGGACATCTACAATGAGCAGTTCTTC
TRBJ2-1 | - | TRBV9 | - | CASSGVDEQFF | TGTGCCAGCAGCGGGGTCGATGAGCAGTTCTTC
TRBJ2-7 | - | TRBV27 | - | CASTLAGGAEQYF | TGTGCCAGCACCTTAGCCGGTGGGGCAGAGCAGTACTTC
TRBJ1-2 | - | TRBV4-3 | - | CASSQDVNYGYTF | TGCGCCAGCAGCCAAGACGTGAACTATGGCTACACCTTC
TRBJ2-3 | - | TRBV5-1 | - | CASTLFDGEDTQYF | TGCGCCAGCACCCTGTTCGACGGGGAAGATACGCAGTATTTT
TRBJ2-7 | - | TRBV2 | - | CASRDYRARVYEQYF | TGTGCCAGCAGAGATTACAGGGCTCGGGTCTACGAGCAGTACTTC
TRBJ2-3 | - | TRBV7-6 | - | CASSYTISPDTQYF | TGTGCCAGCAGTTACACCATTAGTCCAGATACGCAGTATTTT
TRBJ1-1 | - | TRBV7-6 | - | CASTQIGVKHTEAFF | TGTGCCAGCACCCAAATCGGAGTGAAGCACACTGAAGCTTTCTTT
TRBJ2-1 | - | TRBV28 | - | CASSLWGSTQAEQFF | TGTGCCAGCAGTTTATGGGGCAGTACACAGGCTGAGCAGTTCTTC
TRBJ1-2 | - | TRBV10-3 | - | CAGGSPYGYTF | TGTGCCGGTGGTTCGCCGTATGGCTACACCTTC
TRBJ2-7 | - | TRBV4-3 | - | CASSAGQVGYEQYF | TGCGCCAGCAGCGCGGGCCAGGTAGGCTACGAGCAGTACTTC
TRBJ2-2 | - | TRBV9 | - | CASSIRGGGGINTGELFF | TGTGCCAGCAGCATCCGAGGGGGCGGCGGGATCAACACCGGGGAGCTGTTTTTT
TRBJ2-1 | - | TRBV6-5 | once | CASSYSAGNEQFF | TGTGCCAGCAGTTACTCTGCCGGAAATGAGCAGTTCTTC
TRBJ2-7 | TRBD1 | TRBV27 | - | CASSRGQGAKSYEQYF | TGTGCCAGCAGTAGGGGACAGGGGGCGAAGTCTTACGAGCAGTACTTC
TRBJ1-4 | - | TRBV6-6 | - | CASSYSTATNEKLFF | TGTGCCAGCAGTTACTCGACGGCAACTAATGAAAAACTGTTTTTT
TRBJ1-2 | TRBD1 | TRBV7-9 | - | CASSYPGQGPLGYTF | TGTGCCAGCAGTTATCCGGGACAGGGGCCCTTGGGCTACACCTTC
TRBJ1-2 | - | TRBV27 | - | CASTARAGYGYTF | TGTGCCAGCACTGCAAGGGCAGGGTATGGCTACACCTTC
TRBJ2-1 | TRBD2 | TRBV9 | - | CASSLRLAVGNEQFF | TGTGCCAGCAGCCTAAGACTAGCAGTTGGCAATGAGCAGTTCTTC
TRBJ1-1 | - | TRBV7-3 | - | CASSLISIWNTEAFF | TGTGCCAGCAGCCTAATATCAATTTGGAACACTGAAGCTTTCTTT
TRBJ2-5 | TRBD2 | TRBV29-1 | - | CSVEGMTSHETQYF | TGCAGCGTTGAAGGGATGACTAGCCACGAGACCCAGTACTTC
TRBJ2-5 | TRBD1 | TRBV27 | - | CASSSGFLGGPQETQYF | TGTGCCAGCAGTTCGGGCTTCCTAGGGGGCCCCCAAGAGACCCAGTACTTC
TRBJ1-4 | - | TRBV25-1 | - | CASRRHPGDEKLFF | TGTGCCAGCCGAAGACACCCTGGGGATGAAAAACTGTTTTTT
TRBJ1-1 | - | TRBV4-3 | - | CASSQVSANTEAFF | TGCGCCAGCAGCCAAGTGTCCGCGAACACTGAAGCTTTCTTT
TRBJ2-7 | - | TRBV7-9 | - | CASSAQRTTYSYEQYF | TGTGCCAGCAGCGCCCAGCGGACGACATACTCCTACGAGCAGTACTTC
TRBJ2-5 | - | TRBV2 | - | CASRQGPETQYF | TGTGCCAGCCGTCAGGGGCCCGAGACCCAGTACTTC
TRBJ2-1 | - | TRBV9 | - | CASSPHEGNEQFF | TGTGCCAGCAGCCCCCATGAAGGGAATGAGCAGTTCTTC
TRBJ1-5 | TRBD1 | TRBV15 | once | CATSSDRGSSQPQHF | TGTGCCACCAGCAGCGACAGGGGGTCCTCTCAGCCCCAGCATTTT
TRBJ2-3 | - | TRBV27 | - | CASSPDLRADTQYF | TGTGCCAGCAGTCCCGATCTGCGGGCAGATACGCAGTATTTT
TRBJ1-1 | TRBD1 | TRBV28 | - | CASSLAQGVTNTEAFF | TGTGCCAGCAGTTTAGCCCAGGGGGTAACGAACACTGAAGCTTTCTTT